Following are 27 T cell receptor beta chains from one sample sequenced in a study of CD8 T cells in ankylosing spondylitis. TCRdb itself ran the 5' RACE reads through MiXCR, one entry per CDR3 protein. The data show 400,000 to 450,000 distinct CDR3 sequences, with 17% seen just once and just over 1% held by the top ten. Study results and caveats: Seemingly characteristic of ankylosing spondylitis blood was a TCR beta motif consisting of under 10 highly homologous variants.

Their recognized antigens are unknown. Material for sequencing was blood, either unsorted or a sorted T cell fraction (not recorded which). The receptors stem from a male donor with ankylosing spondylitis.

This clonotype appeared a single time. The chain has TRBV5-1 and TRBJ2-2; TRBD1 is a possible D gene (6 bases). This CDR3 comprises 16 residues. V gave up 0 bases and J gave up 5 bases, with 14 bases separating them. From germline, CDR1 is SGHRS and CDR2 YFSETQ. DNA for the CDR3: TGCGCCAGCAGCTTGGGGGGAACAGGGCCAACCGGGGAGCTGTTTTTT. Its protein product is CASSLGGTGPTGELFF.

This clonotype was picked up many times. V and J are TRBV12-3 or TRBV12-4 and TRBJ1-5, with unresolved D. Deletions cut 2 bases from V and 5 bases from J, with 4 bases between. The CDR3 is 12 amino acids. For the CDR3, the DNA is TGTGCCAGCAGTTTAAGGTATCAGCCCCAGCATTTT. Protein sequence: CASSLRYQPQHF.

This sequence joins TRBV12-3 or TRBV12-4 and TRBJ2-1; 8 bases line up with TRBD2. The CDR3 contains 12 residues. The J segment lost 9 bases and the V segment lost 3 bases, leaving 1 base of the junction unmatched. In DNA form, the CDR3 reads TGTGCCAGCAGTTTTGCGGGAGGTGAGCAGTTCTTC. Its translation: CASSFAGGEQFF.

V is TRBV5-1 and J is TRBJ1-6, with 9 positions matching TRBD1. CDR1 and CDR2 (germline): SGHRS, YFSETQ. CDR3 size: 13 residues. V was clipped by 5 bases and J by 9 bases; unmatched bases: 3. CDR3 nucleotides: TGCGCCAGCAGGGACAGGGGTGGTTCACCCCTCCACTTT. Its translation: CASRDRGGSPLHF.

This clonotype was seen only a few times. This chain uses TRBV3-1 with TRBJ2-5; 7 bases map to TRBD2. Losses at the gene ends were 1 base for V and 2 bases for J; bases not matched to a gene: 7. CDR1 is LGHDT, CDR2 YNNKEL, per germline (reference sequence). The CDR3 consists of 16 residues. In DNA form, the CDR3 reads TGTGCCAGCAGCCAAGGACGCTGGGGGGGACAAGAGACCCAGTACTTC. This gives the protein CASSQGRWGGQETQYF.

The chain employs TRBV5-1 and TRBJ1-2, with TRBD1 identical over 7 bases. In germline, CDR1 is SGHRS, CDR2 YFSETQ. V was pared by 4 bases and J by 2 bases, with 8 bases of the junction left unmatched. The CDR3 length is 15 residues. The CDR3 region is CASSLSGTANYGYTF. The CDR3 bases are TGCGCCAGCAGCCTCTCCGGGACAGCAAACTATGGCTACACCTTC.

This clonotype was picked up many times. The V call is TRBV29-1, the J call TRBJ2-1; 9 bases align to TRBD2. The CDR3 sequence is 16 residues long. V gave up 0 bases and J gave up 3 bases; unmatched junction bases: 6. Germline V lookup: CDR1 SQVTM, CDR2 ANQGSEA. The CDR3, as DNA: TGCAGCGTTGAAGAGCCCAGACTAGCGGTCTACAATGAGCAGTTCTTC. Protein product: CSVEEPRLAVYNEQFF.

The rearrangement uses TRBV7-6 and TRBJ2-3, with 7 bases lining up with TRBD2. This CDR3 spans 14 amino acids. Per germline, CDR1 SGHVS and CDR2 FNYEAQ. The trim removed 5 bases at V and 6 bases at J, leaving 8 bases unmatched. Written as DNA, the CDR3 is TGTGCCAGCAGCGCAGGACTAGGAGACGATACGCAGTATTTT. It translates to CASSAGLGDDTQYF.

This clonotype was counted at least ten times. The V call is TRBV7-2, the J call TRBJ2-1; tentatively, D is TRBD2 (6 bases). This CDR3 contains 12 residues. Germline V lookup: CDR1 SGHTA, CDR2 FQGNSA. The V gene lost 6 bases and the J gene lost 7 bases, with 10 bases spanning the gap. CDR3 in amino acids: CASRKGLNEQFF. As DNA, the CDR3 is TGTGCCAGCAGGAAAGGACTAAATGAGCAGTTCTTC.

Here the CDR3 DNA reads TGTGCCAGCAGCCAAGGACAGGGGGCCGCTAATGAAAAACTGTTTTTT. It codes for CASSQGQGAANEKLFF. The V call is TRBV3-1, the J call TRBJ1-4, with 10 bases matching TRBD1. This CDR3 has 16 amino acids. V shed 1 base and J 3 bases; nucleotides not matched to a gene: 2. The germline V gene encodes CDR1 LGHDT and CDR2 YNNKEL (reference sequence).

V gene TRBV4-2 combines with J gene TRBJ2-2; perhaps TRBD1 as D (6 bases). CDR3 length equals 15 residues. Between the trimmed V and J ends, which lost 2 bases and 2 bases, there was a span of 9 bases. Germline assignment: CDR1 LGHNA and CDR2 YNFKEQ. The CDR3 bases are TGTGCCAGCAGCCAAACAGGGCAAAACACCGGGGAGCTGTTTTTT. Translation: CASSQTGQNTGELFF.

In this sample, this clonotype turned up a few times. The genes are TRBV4-1 and TRBJ1-5; perhaps TRBD1 as D (5 bases). The CDR3 extends over 16 amino acids. The ends were cut back, 4 bases at V and 0 bases at J, with 13 bases in the middle. Germline values: CDR1 MGHRA, CDR2 YSYEKL. CDR3 amino acids: CASSPGGVNSNQPQHF. The CDR3, as DNA: TGCGCCAGCAGCCCGGGGGGGGTGAATAGCAATCAGCCCCAGCATTTT.

The J gene is TRBJ2-7, the V gene TRBV6-1; no clear D gene. The V end lost 6 bases, the J end lost 3 bases, and 15 bases lay between the germline ends. The CDR3 contains 14 residues. CDR1 is MNHNS and CDR2 is SASEGT in the germline V gene. CDR3 DNA: TGTGCCAGCAGGGGTCTTGGTGGAAACTACGAGCAGTACTTC. Translating gives CASRGLGGNYEQYF.

The chain links TRBV7-2 to TRBJ2-3; 7 bases are a match to TRBD2. Germline CDR1 reads SGHTA; CDR2 reads FQGNSA. The length of the CDR3 is 15 residues. V shed 1 base and J 4 bases; nucleotides not matched to a gene: 5. CDR3 loop: CASSLDGGSPDTQYF. The CDR3, as DNA: TGTGCCAGCAGCTTAGATGGCGGGAGTCCAGATACGCAGTATTTT.

This clonotype was counted a few times. The V gene is TRBV5-1, the J gene TRBJ1-1; D unclear. Germline lookup yields CDR1 SGHRS and CDR2 YFSETQ. The ends were cut back, 0 bases at V and 5 bases at J, with 11 bases in the middle. This CDR3 is built from 14 residues. DNA of the CDR3: TGCGCCAGCAGCTTGGCCAGGTCCAGGACTGAAGCTTTCTTT. Protein sequence: CASSLARSRTEAFF.

This clonotype appeared once. V gene TRBV7-6 combines with J gene TRBJ2-5; 11 bases match TRBD2. CDR1 and CDR2 from the germline V gene are SGHVS and FNYEAQ. CDR3 size: 15 residues. The ends lost 1 base at V and 6 bases at J; junction bases unmatched: 4. CDR3 in amino acids: CASSLDPSGGKTQYF. As DNA, the CDR3 is TGTGCCAGCAGCTTAGACCCTAGCGGGGGGAAGACCCAGTACTTC.

This clonotype occurred a few times. The rearrangement links TRBV30 to TRBJ2-3; TRBD1 aligns across 8 bases. The ends lost 3 bases at V and 5 bases at J; junction bases unmatched: 7. The CDR3 sequence is 14 residues long. CDR1 GTSNPN and CDR2 SVGIG come from the germline V gene (reference sequence). DNA for the CDR3: TGTGCCTGGAGGATAACAGGGGGAGGAGATACGCAGTATTTT. Its translation: CAWRITGGGDTQYF.

This clonotype appeared a few times. The J gene is TRBJ1-1, the V gene TRBV5-1; D may be TRBD1 (6 bases). Trimming cost V 4 bases and J 4 bases, with 23 bases left between them. CDR1 is SGHRS, CDR2 YFSETQ, per germline. The CDR3 loop spans 17 amino acids. The CDR3: CASSPADRVPRVTEAFF. The CDR3 DNA follows: TGCGCCAGCAGCCCAGCGGACAGAGTCCCCCGCGTCACTGAAGCTTTCTTT.

This clonotype came up a few times. The rearrangement joins TRBV10-3 to TRBJ1-4; D call uncertain. V gave up 5 bases and J gave up 8 bases, with 15 bases separating them. Germline V lookup: CDR1 ENHRY, CDR2 SYGVKD. The CDR3 has 14 residues. CDR3: CAISIDGGGEKLFF. The CDR3 DNA sequence: TGTGCCATCAGTATTGATGGCGGTGGGGAAAAACTGTTTTTT.

The rearrangement joins TRBV20-1 to TRBJ2-7; possibly TRBD1 for D (7 bases). The V gene lost 6 bases and the J gene lost 0 bases, with 18 bases spanning the gap. The CDR3 extends over 15 amino acids. Germline CDR1 reads DFQATT; CDR2 reads SNEGSKA (reference sequence). CDR3 in amino acids: CSAQHGGQISYEQYF. The CDR3 DNA sequence: TGCAGTGCCCAACACGGGGGACAGATCTCCTACGAGCAGTACTTC.

This clonotype was counted only a few times. One end of the junction is discordant with germline, which a read error may explain. The rearrangement links TRBV29-1 to TRBJ2-5; TRBD1 might be the D (7 bases). The CDR3 has 12 residues. The V gene's germline CDR1 is SQVTM and CDR2 ANQGSEA. In DNA form, the CDR3 reads TGCAGCGTGGCGGGACAGCAAGTGACCCAGTACTTC. Residues: CSVAGQQVTQYF.

This clonotype appeared a few times. J is TRBJ2-1 and V is TRBV25-1, with D tentatively TRBD1 (5 bases). The germline V and J ends were trimmed by 4 bases and 3 bases, with 10 bases remaining between them. This CDR3 is 14 amino acids long. Germline CDR1 reads MGHDK; CDR2 reads SYGVNS. This CDR3 reads CASSGRTSYNEQFF. In DNA form, the CDR3 reads TGTGCCAGCAGTGGAAGGACAAGCTACAATGAGCAGTTCTTC. Combining the CDR3 with reference TRBV25-1 and TRBJ2-1 gives the whole variable domain EADIYQTPRYLVIGTGKKITLECSQTMGHDKMYWYQQDPGMELHLIHYSYGVNSTEKGDLSSESTVSRIRTEHFPLTLESARPSHTSQYLCASSGRTSYNEQFFGPGTRLTVL.

The sample holds a few counts of this clonotype. The chain recombines TRBV6-5 with TRBJ2-2; D is ambiguous. The CDR3 consists of 14 residues. Germline loops: CDR1 MNHEY, CDR2 SVGAGI. Between the trimmed V and J ends, which lost 4 bases and 7 bases, there was a span of 13 bases. The CDR3 reads CASSLTALGGELFF. The DNA for the CDR3 is TGTGCCAGCAGTTTGACGGCCCTAGGCGGGGAGCTGTTTTTT.

This clonotype came up a few times. The rearrangement links TRBV19 to TRBJ2-3, with D possibly TRBD2 on 6 matching bases. The ends were cut back, 3 bases at V and 6 bases at J, with 13 bases in the middle. Germline CDR1 is LNHDA and CDR2 is SQIVND (reference sequence). The CDR3 has 14 amino acids. This chain's CDR3 is CASSIRQSGDTQYF. Written as DNA, the CDR3 is TGTGCCAGTAGTATTCGACAGAGCGGGGATACGCAGTATTTT.

This clonotype has at least ten counts. This chain links TRBV7-2 with TRBJ2-2, with D possibly being TRBD1 (6 bases). Trimming removed 1 base at V and 5 bases at J, with 11 bases between. Germline CDR1 reads SGHTA; CDR2 reads FQGNSA. This CDR3 is 15 amino acids long. CDR3 amino acids: CASSLDREITGELFF. CDR3 nucleotide sequence: TGTGCCAGCAGCTTAGACAGGGAAATAACCGGGGAGCTGTTTTTT. Full variable domain (missing parts from reference TRBV7-2 and TRBJ2-2): GAGVSQSPSNKVTEKGKDVELRCDPISGHTALYWYRQSLGQGLEFLIYFQGNSAPDKSGLPSDRFSAERTGGSVSTLTIQRTQQEDSAVYLCASSLDREITGELFFGEGSRLTVL.

This clonotype occurred a few times. The rearrangement uses TRBV5-1 and TRBJ2-5, with 7 bases fitting TRBD1. Germline V gives CDR1 SGHRS, CDR2 YFSETQ. The CDR3 is 14 residues long. Germline trimming cut 3 bases from V and 2 bases from J; bases unmatched to any gene: 4. The CDR3 DNA reads as TGCGCCAGCAGCTCTCCGGGACAGCAAGAGACCCAGTACTTC. Protein sequence: CASSSPGQQETQYF.

This clonotype has at least ten counts. The chain carries TRBV10-3 and TRBJ2-1; D perhaps matches TRBD2 (5 bases). This CDR3 spans 16 amino acids. V gave up 3 bases and J gave up 0 bases, with 12 bases separating them. The germline V gene encodes CDR1 ENHRY and CDR2 SYGVKD. This CDR3 reads CAISDSERSSYNEQFF. CDR3 coding DNA: TGTGCCATCAGTGATTCGGAGCGGAGCTCCTACAATGAGCAGTTCTTC.